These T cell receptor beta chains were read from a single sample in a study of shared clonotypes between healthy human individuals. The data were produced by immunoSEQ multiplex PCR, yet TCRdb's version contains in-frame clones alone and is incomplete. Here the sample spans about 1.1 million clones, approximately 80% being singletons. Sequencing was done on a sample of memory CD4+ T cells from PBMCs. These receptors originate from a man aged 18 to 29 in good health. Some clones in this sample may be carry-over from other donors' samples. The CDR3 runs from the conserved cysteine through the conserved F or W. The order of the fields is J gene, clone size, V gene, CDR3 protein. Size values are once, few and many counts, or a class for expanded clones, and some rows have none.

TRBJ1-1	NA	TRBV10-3	CAISLTGTLNTEAFF
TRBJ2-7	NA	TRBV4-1	CASSTPTGQGEQYF
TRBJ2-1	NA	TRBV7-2	CASSLGTSGSEQFF
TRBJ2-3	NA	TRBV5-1	CASSPGTVQAQYF
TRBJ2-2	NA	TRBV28	CASSFGTSDGELFF
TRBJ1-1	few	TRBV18	CTSGTLNTEAFF
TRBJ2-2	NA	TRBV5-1	CASSLVGQGVAGELFF
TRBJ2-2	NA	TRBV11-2	CASSSPGQTTGELFF
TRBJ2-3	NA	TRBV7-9	CASSLAGPSTDTQYF
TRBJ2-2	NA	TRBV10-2	CASSGNTGELFF
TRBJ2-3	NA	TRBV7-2	CASSRKGLAGSTDTQYF
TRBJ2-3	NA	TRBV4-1	CASSQDVPGPTGVDTQYF
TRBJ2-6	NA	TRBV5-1	CASSPTLGANVLTF
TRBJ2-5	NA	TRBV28	CASSQTGGPTQYF
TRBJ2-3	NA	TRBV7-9	CASSRGTSGLTDTQYF
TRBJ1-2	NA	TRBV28	CASSSGTGFRGYTF
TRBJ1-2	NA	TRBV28	CASRRGGANYGYTF